One T cell receptor (beta chain) is described in this entry. This entry is derived from a study of beta chain features in type 1 diabetes. V shed 6 bases, J shed 2 bases, and the junction held 7 bases outside the gene matches. This CDR3 is 14 amino acids long. Germline CDR1 is SGDLS and CDR2 is YYNGEE. It was via CD45RO/CCR7/CD25/CD127/CD95/CD27 that CD4+ naive, central memory, regulatory and stem cell-like memory cells were sorted. Every sorted population was more than 95% pure. All of the isolated RNA was reverse transcribed, so expressed TCRB transcripts were sequenced. The data were produced by immunoSEQ multiplex PCR, yet TCRdb's version contains in-frame clones alone and is incomplete. The profile shows around 430,000 clones, about 29% of them singletons.

The rearrangement uses TRBV9 and TRBJ2-5, with 7 positions matching TRBD1. The sample comprised naive CD4+ T cells from blood. The sequence was obtained from a man aged 18 to 30 in good health. The DNA for the CDR3 is TGTGCCAGCACCCGGGACAGCGGACAAGAGACCCAGTACTTC. Protein: CASTRDSGQETQYF.